Listed below are T cell receptor beta chains from one sample, sequenced in a study of early T cells in non-severe SARS-CoV-2 infection. TCRdb re-called the 5' RACE reads through MiXCR, storing one row per CDR3 protein. The table has around 82,000 distinct CDR3 sequences, about 12% seen once. Sequenced sample: whole blood. Every receptor here comes from an adult who was a healthcare worker with PCR-confirmed SARS-CoV-2 infection or an uninfected control (not recorded which). CDR3s include the opening cysteine and the closing phenylalanine or tryptophan. D genes are given only for firm matches. Clone size is stated in some rows and not others, as once, few, many or a class when expanded.

d_call	cdr3_length	clone_size	j_call	v_call	cdr3_nt	cdr3_aa
TRBD1	13	-	TRBJ1-1	TRBV27	TGTGCCACCTTGGGACAGGGTGGGACTGAAGCTTTCTTT	CATLGQGGTEAFF
-	16	many	TRBJ2-3	TRBV6-4	TGTGCCAGCAGTGACTCAGGGGGCAGCGGGACAGATACGCAGTATTTT	CASSDSGGSGTDTQYF
-	12	many	TRBJ1-5	TRBV6-5	TGTGCCAGCCGACAGGAGGGTCAGCCCCAGCATTTT	CASRQEGQPQHF
TRBD2	15	-	TRBJ2-3	TRBV20-1	TGCAGTGCAAGCCTCGCTAGCGGGAGACCAGATACGCAGTATTTT	CSASLASGRPDTQYF
-	17	-	TRBJ2-1	TRBV5-4	TGTGCCAGCCCTGGGGGATCGGGGAGCCACAAGCTGGATGAGCAGTTCTTC	CASPGGSGSHKLDEQFF
-	14	many	TRBJ1-1	TRBV15	TGTGCCACCAGCAGAGGACAGATGAACACTGAAGCTTTCTTT	CATSRGQMNTEAFF
-	15	-	TRBJ1-2	TRBV24-1	TGTGCCACCAGTGATACAACTCCCGGACAGACAAGCTACACCTTC	CATSDTTPGQTSYTF
-	14	-	TRBJ2-1	TRBV18	TGTGCCAGCTCACCCTGGGAGGGGGACAATGAGCAGTTCTTC	CASSPWEGDNEQFF
TRBD1	13	few	TRBJ1-1	TRBV6-6	TGTGCCAGCAGTGTGCAGGGGGATGGCGTGGTTTTCTTT	CASSVQGDGVVFF
TRBD2	15	-	TRBJ2-1	TRBV2	TGTGCCAGCAGTGGAATAGCGGGAGGTTACAATGAGCAGTTCTTC	CASSGIAGGYNEQFF
TRBD2	16	many	TRBJ2-7	TRBV5-1	TGCGCCAGCAGCCCCCCCGGACTAGCGAGTACCAACGAGCAGTACTTC	CASSPPGLASTNEQYF
TRBD1	15	-	TRBJ2-7	TRBV10-2	TGCGCCAGCAGTCGAGAGGGACAGGAACCCCTGCAGCAGTACTTC	CASSREGQEPLQQYF
-	12	many	TRBJ1-2	TRBV5-4	TGTGCCAGCAGCCTAGGGGGCTATGGCTACACCTTC	CASSLGGYGYTF
-	12	-	TRBJ2-2	TRBV7-8	TGTGCCAGCAGCTTACCGTCCGGGGAGCTGTTTTTT	CASSLPSGELFF
-	14	-	TRBJ2-1	TRBV13	TGTGCCAGTACTACCTTGGGACTGTACAATGAGCAGTTCTTC	CASTTLGLYNEQFF
TRBD2	18	many	TRBJ2-7	TRBV7-2	TGTGCCAGCAGCCCGGGACTAGCGGGAGAGCTGCCCTCCTACGAGCAGTACTTC	CASSPGLAGELPSYEQYF
TRBD1	13	many	TRBJ1-4	TRBV7-2	TGTGCCAGCAGCAGCAACAGGGGGGAAAAACTGTTTTTT	CASSSNRGEKLFF
-	13	many	TRBJ2-1	TRBV7-3	TGTGCCAGCAGGGGGCTGGAGGGCAATGAGCAGTTCTTC	CASRGLEGNEQFF
-	14	few	TRBJ1-1	TRBV18	TGTGCCAGCTCACCGAGTGTAGCGAACACTGAAGCTTTCTTT	CASSPSVANTEAFF
TRBD1	12	few	TRBJ1-2	TRBV29-1	TGCAGCGTTGACCCGGGACAGTATGGCTACACCTTC	CSVDPGQYGYTF
TRBD2	15	-	TRBJ2-7	TRBV15	TGTGCCACCAGCAGGGCCGGACTAGTAGACTCCGAGCAGTACTTC	CATSRAGLVDSEQYF
-	15	many	TRBJ2-1	TRBV5-1	TGCGCCAGCAGCTTGGTGGGAGCCCCCTACAATGAGCAGTTCTTC	CASSLVGAPYNEQFF
TRBD2	15	-	TRBJ2-1	TRBV12-3/TRBV12-4	TGTGCCAGCAGCAATCGGGGGGGTTCCTACAATGAGCAGTTCTTC	CASSNRGGSYNEQFF
-	15	few	TRBJ2-1	TRBV7-6	TGTGCCAGCAGCTTAGCGGAGGGGCTGACGAGGGAGCAGTTCTTC	CASSLAEGLTREQFF
-	15	many	TRBJ2-6	TRBV5-1	TGCGCCACCGGAGAGCTTCTCTCTGGGGCCAACGTCCTGACTTTC	CATGELLSGANVLTF
TRBD1	13	-	TRBJ1-1	TRBV7-9	TGTGCCAGCAGCCGGACAGGGAAGCCTGAAGCTTTCTTT	CASSRTGKPEAFF
-	14	-	TRBJ2-1	TRBV7-2	TGTGCCAGCAGCTTCTACGGGAGTGCCAATGAGCAGTTCTTC	CASSFYGSANEQFF
-	17	-	TRBJ2-7	TRBV28	TGTGCCAGCAGTCCTCTTCAGGGACTGAGGAGCTCCTACGAGCAGTACTTC	CASSPLQGLRSSYEQYF
TRBD2	15	few	TRBJ2-1	TRBV4-1	TGCGCCAGCAGCCAAGAGGGAGGGGAACCGGGAGAGCAGTTCTTC	CASSQEGGEPGEQFF
-	12	many	TRBJ2-3	TRBV10-2	TGCGCCAGCAGTCGCCGGCCAGATACGCAGTATTTT	CASSRRPDTQYF
TRBD1	14	-	TRBJ2-7	TRBV5-6	TGTGCCAGCACCATTTACAGGGGGGACGACGAGCAGTACTTC	CASTIYRGDDEQYF
-	18	-	TRBJ2-2	TRBV9	-	CASSPIWLAGRTPGSCFF
-	16	few	TRBJ2-2	TRBV7-3	TGTGCCAGCAGCCCATCTTTAGCGGAAGGTACCGGGGAGCTGTTTTTT	CASSPSLAEGTGELFF
TRBD1	13	-	TRBJ2-7	TRBV6-1	TGTGCCAGCAGTAGGGACAGGGGGGACGAGCAGTACTTC	CASSRDRGDEQYF
TRBD2	14	-	TRBJ2-5	TRBV20-1	TGCAGTGTTTTAGCGGGAGTAACCCAAGAGACCCAGTACTTC	CSVLAGVTQETQYF
TRBD1	16	few	TRBJ2-3	TRBV5-1	TGCGCCAGTTGCGTAGCGGACAGGGCCCTCACAGATACGCAGTATTTT	CASCVADRALTDTQYF